Listed here are 20 T cell receptor beta chains from one sample, sequenced in a study of T cell responses to AZD1222 COVID-19 vaccine. The table came from immunoSEQ multiplex PCR; TCRdb's copy has only in-frame clones and leaves some out. This sample has 95,000 to 100,000 clones, with 90% found just once. Sequences were derived from peripheral blood, sampled on day 0 of AZD1222 vaccination. The receptors derive from an adult in good health.

The J gene is TRBJ1-5, the V gene TRBV5-6; 8 bases agree with TRBD1. The length of the CDR3 is 14 residues. Looked up from germline, CDR1 is SGHDT and CDR2 is YYEEEE. Trimming took 3 bases from V and 7 from J; bases not matched to a gene: 6. CDR3 sequence: CASSYGQGRQPQHF. The DNA of the CDR3 is TGTGCCAGCAGCTACGGACAGGGAAGACAGCCCCAGCATTTT. Complete variable domain (other parts from reference TRBV5-6 and TRBJ1-5): DAGVTQSPTHLIKTRGQQVTLRCSPKSGHDTVSWYQQALGQGPQFIFQYYEEEERQRGNFPDRFSGHQFPNYSSELNVNALLLGDSALYLCASSYGQGRQPQHFGDGTRLSIL.

This clone was seen once. The rearrangement joins TRBV18 to TRBJ1-2, with 8 positions matching TRBD1. The length of the CDR3 is 17 residues. Per germline, CDR1 KGHSH and CDR2 LQKENI. Germline trimming cut 3 bases from V and 3 bases from J; bases unmatched to any gene: 12. As DNA, the CDR3 is TGTGCCAGCTCACCGGGGACAGGACAGGGATGGGACTATGGCTACACCTTC. This translates into CASSPGTGQGWDYGYTF.

The genes are TRBV4-1 and TRBJ1-6; D possibly corresponds to TRBD1 (5 bases). In germline, CDR1 is MGHRA, CDR2 YSYEKL. Trimming took off 1 base at V and 6 bases at J, with 16 bases between the two ends. The CDR3 has 17 amino acids. CDR3 amino acids: CASSQVMGRRANSPLHF. In DNA, the CDR3 is TGCGCCAGCAGCCAAGTTATGGGACGCCGAGCTAATTCACCCCTCCACTTT.

V gene TRBV28 combines with J gene TRBJ2-7; D remains ambiguous. CDR1 is MDHEN and CDR2 is SYDVKM in the germline V gene. The CDR3 contains 14 residues. V gave up 5 bases and J gave up 7 bases, with 18 bases separating them. The CDR3: CASSPPFPWLEQYF. CDR3 DNA: TGTGCCAGCAGTCCCCCCTTCCCTTGGCTTGAGCAGTACTTC.

V usage is TRBV6-5 and J usage is TRBJ2-7, with a weak D call TRBD2 (5 bases). This CDR3 region has 13 residues. Germline V CDR1 and CDR2: MNHEY, SVGAGI. Trimming shortened V by 8 bases and J by 1 base, and 12 bases separated the two germline ends. The CDR3 coding sequence is TGTGCCAGCCAGCCGGGGATATCCTACGAGCAGTACTTC. This gives the protein CASQPGISYEQYF.

This chain uses TRBV28 with TRBJ2-2; a weak D match, TRBD1 (6 bases). CDR1 MDHEN and CDR2 SYDVKM come from the germline V gene. CDR3 size: 19 residues. The V end lost 4 bases, the J end lost 0 bases, and 21 bases lay between the germline ends. The CDR3 DNA reads TGTGCCAGCAGTTATCCAGGGGTTTTTTCCGAGGCGAACACCGGGGAGCTGTTTTTT. Translation gives CASSYPGVFSEANTGELFF. Full variable domain (remainder filled in from reference TRBV28 and TRBJ2-2): DVKVTQSSRYLVKRTGEKVFLECVQDMDHENMFWYRQDPGLGLRLIYFSYDVKMKEKGDIPEGYSVSREKKERFSLILESASTNQTSMYLCASSYPGVFSEANTGELFFGEGSRLTVL.

The V gene is TRBV28, the J gene TRBJ1-5, with TRBD1 matching 9 bases. This CDR3 contains 15 residues. The germline CDR1 and CDR2 sequences are MDHEN and SYDVKM. After removal of 6 bases from V and 2 bases from J, the junction contained 5 bases not matched to a gene. CDR3 region: CASRARTGGNQPQHF. The CDR3 DNA sequence: TGTGCCAGCAGAGCAAGGACAGGGGGCAATCAGCCCCAGCATTTT.

This clone was detected a few times. The V gene is TRBV3-1 (or the pseudogene TRBV3-2), the J gene TRBJ1-2; a possible D gene is TRBD1 (5 bases). CDR1 is LGHDT, CDR2 YNNKEL, per germline (reference sequence). The V end lost 5 bases, the J end lost 1 base, and 14 bases lay between the germline ends. The CDR3 length is 15 residues. CDR3 amino acids: CASSENRQLNYGYTF. In DNA form, the CDR3 reads TGTGCCAGCAGCGAAAACAGGCAACTTAACTATGGCTACACCTTC.

This chain joins TRBV5-1 and TRBJ1-6; D may be TRBD1 (5 bases). The CDR3 extends over 20 amino acids. In germline, CDR1 is SGHRS, CDR2 YFSETQ. Trimming stripped 0 bases from V and 3 bases from J, with 22 bases between. The DNA of the CDR3 is TGCGCCAGCAGCTTGGAGGCAGGGATTTCCCGACTAGACTATAATTCACCCCTCCACTTT. Its translation is CASSLEAGISRLDYNSPLHF.

The chain combines TRBV25-1 with TRBJ2-5, with D perhaps being TRBD1 or TRBD2 (5 bases each). CDR1 and CDR2 (germline): MGHDK, SYGVNS. V lost 1 base and J 5 bases, leaving 11 bases between the germline ends. The CDR3 is 14 amino acids. In DNA form, the CDR3 reads TGTGCCAGCAGTGAATCCGGGGCGCGGGAGACCCAGTACTTC. Translation gives CASSESGARETQYF.

This sequence joins TRBV5-1 and TRBJ1-1; 7 nucleotides agree with TRBD1. This CDR3 is 14 amino acids long. V trimming: 4 bases; J trimming: 7 bases; junction bases outside the gene matches: 10. Germline V gene lookup returns CDR1 SGHRS and CDR2 YFSETQ. CDR3 DNA sequence: TGCGCCAGCAGCGCATCACAGGGGTCTGGTGAAGCTTTCTTT. It specifies CASSASQGSGEAFF.

Only a few counts were recorded for this clone. V gene TRBV9 combines with J gene TRBJ1-5; tentative D call: TRBD1 (5 bases). Germline lookup yields CDR1 SGDLS and CDR2 YYNGEE. The length of the CDR3 is 13 residues. V lost 3 bases to trimming and J lost 5 bases, with 9 bases between them. The CDR3 DNA reads as TGTGCCAGCAGCGGGTGGGGGGATCAGCCCCAGCATTTT. It encodes CASSGWGDQPQHF.

This clone was counted a few times. This chain joins TRBV6-1 and TRBJ1-2; 7 bases agree with TRBD1. Losses at the gene ends were 8 bases for V and 8 bases for J; bases not matched to a gene: 17. The V gene's germline CDR1 is MNHNS and CDR2 SASEGT. The CDR3 is 15 residues long. The CDR3 protein is CASQSARDSLWGYTF. The DNA for the CDR3 is TGTGCCAGCCAAAGTGCCCGGGACAGCCTATGGGGCTACACCTTC.

The chain employs TRBV27 and TRBJ1-1, with D maybe TRBD1 (6 bases). V was trimmed by 5 bases and J by 0 bases, leaving 10 bases between them. The CDR3 consists of 14 residues. Germline V gene sequence: CDR1 MNHEY, CDR2 SMNVEV (reference sequence). This chain's CDR3 is CASSPTGMNTEAFF. The CDR3 nucleotides read TGTGCCAGCAGTCCGACAGGTATGAACACTGAAGCTTTCTTT.

The gene calls are TRBV27 and TRBJ1-6, with TRBD1 matching over 7 bases. With V trimmed by 5 bases and J by 6 bases, 7 bases remained unmatched. From germline, CDR1 is MNHEY and CDR2 SMNVEV (reference sequence). The CDR3 runs 15 residues. Here the CDR3 DNA reads TGTGCCAGCAGTGTCCGGGACAGCCTTAATTCACCCCTCCACTTT. It translates to CASSVRDSLNSPLHF.

The V gene is TRBV5-4, the J gene TRBJ1-2, with D tentatively TRBD1 (6 bases). Germline CDR1 reads SGHNT; CDR2 reads YYREEE (reference sequence). Trimming cost V 4 bases and J 4 bases, with 11 bases left between them. CDR3 length equals 13 residues. This chain's CDR3 is CASSADSLYGYTF. In nucleotides, the CDR3 is TGTGCCAGCAGCGCGGACAGTCTCTATGGCTACACCTTC.

The rearrangement joins TRBV3-1 (or the pseudogene TRBV3-2) to TRBJ2-1; 7 bases fit TRBD2. This CDR3 has 11 amino acids. The germline V gene encodes CDR1 LGHDT and CDR2 YNNKEL (reference sequence). Trimming took 8 bases from V and 9 from J; bases not matched to a gene: 4. The CDR3 region has the DNA TGTGCCAGCCGCGCGGGGGTTGAGCAGTTCTTC. It translates to CASRAGVEQFF.

This chain links TRBV11-3 with TRBJ1-1; D gene uncertain. CDR1 is SGHNT and CDR2 is YENEEA in the germline V gene. This CDR3 comprises 14 residues. V was trimmed by 3 bases and J by 4 bases, leaving 12 bases between them. This CDR3 reads CASSLNPQSTEAFF. The CDR3 nucleotides read TGTGCCAGCAGCTTGAACCCCCAGTCCACTGAAGCTTTCTTT.

The rearrangement joins TRBV30 to TRBJ1-5; D call uncertain. CDR1 GTSNPN and CDR2 SVGIG come from the germline V gene (reference sequence). Trimming pared 1 base from V and 3 bases from J, leaving 10 bases between. The CDR3 length is 14 residues. For the CDR3, the DNA is TGTGCCTGGAGTGCGGGGAGGCCCAATCAGCCCCAGCATTTT. It translates to CAWSAGRPNQPQHF.

The V call is TRBV28, the J call TRBJ1-2; D is uncertain. This CDR3 has 14 residues. Germline CDR1 reads MDHEN; CDR2 reads SYDVKM. Trimming stripped 0 bases from V and 7 bases from J, with 12 bases between. The CDR3 loop is CASSLWSGVGGYTF. CDR3 in DNA: TGTGCCAGCAGTTTATGGTCCGGGGTCGGTGGCTACACCTTC.